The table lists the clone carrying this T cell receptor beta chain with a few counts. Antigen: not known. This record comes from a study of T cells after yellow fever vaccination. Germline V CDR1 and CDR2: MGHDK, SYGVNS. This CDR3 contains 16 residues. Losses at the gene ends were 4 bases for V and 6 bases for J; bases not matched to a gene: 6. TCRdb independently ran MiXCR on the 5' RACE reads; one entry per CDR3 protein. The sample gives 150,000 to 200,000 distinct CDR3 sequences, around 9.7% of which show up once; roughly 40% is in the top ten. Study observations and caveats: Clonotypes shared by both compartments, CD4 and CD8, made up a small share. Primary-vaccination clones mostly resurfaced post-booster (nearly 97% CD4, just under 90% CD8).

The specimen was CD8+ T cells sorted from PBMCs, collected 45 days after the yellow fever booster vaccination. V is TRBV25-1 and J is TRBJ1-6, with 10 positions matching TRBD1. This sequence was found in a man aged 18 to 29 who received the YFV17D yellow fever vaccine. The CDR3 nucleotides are TGTGCCAGCAGTGCCCCGGGACAGGGGTTTAATTCACCCCTCCACTTT. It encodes CASSAPGQGFNSPLHF.